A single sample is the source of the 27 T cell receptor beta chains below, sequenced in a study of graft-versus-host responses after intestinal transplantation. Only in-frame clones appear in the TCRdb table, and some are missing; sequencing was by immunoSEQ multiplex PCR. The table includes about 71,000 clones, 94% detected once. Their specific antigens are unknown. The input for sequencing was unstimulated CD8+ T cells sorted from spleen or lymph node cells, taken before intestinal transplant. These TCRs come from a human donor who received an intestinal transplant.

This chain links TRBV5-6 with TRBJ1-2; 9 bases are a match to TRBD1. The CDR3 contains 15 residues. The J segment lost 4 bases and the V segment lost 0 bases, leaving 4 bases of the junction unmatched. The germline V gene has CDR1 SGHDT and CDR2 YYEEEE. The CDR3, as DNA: TGTGCCAGCAGCTTGGCCCAGACAGGGGGCTATGGCTACACCTTC. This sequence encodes CASSLAQTGGYGYTF.

The CDR3 region is CAWSVGSEGYTF. In DNA form, the CDR3 reads TGTGCCTGGAGTGTAGGTTCAGAAGGCTACACCTTC. The chain is built from TRBV30 and TRBJ1-2; D unresolved. The germline V gene encodes CDR1 GTSNPN and CDR2 SVGIG (reference sequence). Between the trimmed V and J ends, which lost 0 bases and 8 bases, there was a span of 10 bases. The CDR3 runs 12 residues.

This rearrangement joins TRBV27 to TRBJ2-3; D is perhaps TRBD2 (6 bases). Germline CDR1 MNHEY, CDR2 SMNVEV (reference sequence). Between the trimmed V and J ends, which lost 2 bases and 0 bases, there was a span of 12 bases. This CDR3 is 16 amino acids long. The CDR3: CASSLLGTVSTDTQYF. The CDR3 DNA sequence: TGTGCCAGCAGTTTACTAGGGACTGTGAGCACAGATACGCAGTATTTT.

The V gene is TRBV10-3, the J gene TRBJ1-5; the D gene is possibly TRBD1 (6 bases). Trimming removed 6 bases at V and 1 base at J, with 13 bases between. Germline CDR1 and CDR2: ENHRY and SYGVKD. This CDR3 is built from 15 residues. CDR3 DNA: TGTGCCATCAGATCTGACAGGAACAGCAATCAGCCCCAGCATTTT. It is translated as CAIRSDRNSNQPQHF.

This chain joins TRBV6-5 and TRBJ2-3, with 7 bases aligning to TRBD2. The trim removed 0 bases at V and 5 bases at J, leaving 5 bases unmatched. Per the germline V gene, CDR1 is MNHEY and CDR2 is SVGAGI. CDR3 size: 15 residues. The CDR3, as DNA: TGTGCCAGCAGTTACTCGGGGGGGGAGGGAGATACGCAGTATTTT. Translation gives CASSYSGGEGDTQYF.

In nucleotides, the CDR3 is TGTGCCAGCAGTTGGGTGAGCTCCTACAATGAGCAGTTCTTC. This translates into CASSWVSSYNEQFF. J is TRBJ2-1 and V is TRBV28; D uncertain. The CDR3 is made up of 14 amino acids. CDR1 MDHEN and CDR2 SYDVKM come from the germline V gene. Trimming shortened V by 4 bases and J by 0 bases, and 7 bases separated the two germline ends.

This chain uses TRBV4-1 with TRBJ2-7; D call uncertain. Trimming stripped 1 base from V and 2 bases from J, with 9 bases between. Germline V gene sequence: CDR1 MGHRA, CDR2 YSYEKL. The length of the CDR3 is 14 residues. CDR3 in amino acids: CASSQGGKTYEQYF. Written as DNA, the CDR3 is TGCGCCAGCAGCCAAGGGGGAAAAACCTACGAGCAGTACTTC.

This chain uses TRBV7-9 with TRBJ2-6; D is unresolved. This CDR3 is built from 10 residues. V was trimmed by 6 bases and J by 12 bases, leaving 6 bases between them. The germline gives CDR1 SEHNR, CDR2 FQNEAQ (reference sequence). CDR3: CASRPIVLTF. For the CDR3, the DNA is TGTGCCAGCAGGCCTATCGTCCTGACTTTC.

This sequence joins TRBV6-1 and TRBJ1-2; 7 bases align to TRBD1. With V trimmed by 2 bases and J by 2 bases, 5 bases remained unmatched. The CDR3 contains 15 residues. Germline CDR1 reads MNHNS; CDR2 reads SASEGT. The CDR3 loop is CASSEQAGGNYGYTF. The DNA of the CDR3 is TGTGCCAGCAGTGAACAAGCAGGGGGAAACTATGGCTACACCTTC.

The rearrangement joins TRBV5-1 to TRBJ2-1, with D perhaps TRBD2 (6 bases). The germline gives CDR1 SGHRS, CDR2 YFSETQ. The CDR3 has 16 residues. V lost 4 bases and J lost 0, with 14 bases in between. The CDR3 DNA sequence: TGCGCCAGCAGCCCGGCCGGGACTTACTCCTACAATGAGCAGTTCTTC. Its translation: CASSPAGTYSYNEQFF.

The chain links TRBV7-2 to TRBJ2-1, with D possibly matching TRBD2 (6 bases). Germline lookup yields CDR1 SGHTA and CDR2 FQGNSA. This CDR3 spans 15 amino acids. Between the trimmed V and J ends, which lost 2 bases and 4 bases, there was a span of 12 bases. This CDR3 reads CASSLPGVRYNEQFF. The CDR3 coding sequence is TGTGCCAGCAGCTTACCGGGAGTTCGGTACAATGAGCAGTTCTTC. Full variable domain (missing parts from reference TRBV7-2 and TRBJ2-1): GAGVSQSPSNKVTEKGKDVELRCDPISGHTALYWYRQSLGQGLEFLIYFQGNSAPDKSGLPSDRFSAERTGGSVSTLTIQRTQQEDSAVYLCASSLPGVRYNEQFFGPGTRLTVL.

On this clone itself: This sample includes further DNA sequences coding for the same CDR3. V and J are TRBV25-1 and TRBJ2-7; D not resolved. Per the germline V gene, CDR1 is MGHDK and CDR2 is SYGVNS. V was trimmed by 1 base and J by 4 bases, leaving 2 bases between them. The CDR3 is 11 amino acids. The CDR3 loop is CASSESYEQYF. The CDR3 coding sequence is TGTGCCAGCAGTGAATCATACGAGCAGTACTTC.

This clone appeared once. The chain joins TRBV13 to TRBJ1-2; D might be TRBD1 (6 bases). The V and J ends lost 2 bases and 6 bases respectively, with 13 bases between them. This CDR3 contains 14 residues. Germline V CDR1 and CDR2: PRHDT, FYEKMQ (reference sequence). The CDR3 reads CASSLRDKEDGYTF. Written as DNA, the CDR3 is TGTGCCAGCAGCTTAAGGGACAAGGAAGATGGCTACACCTTC.

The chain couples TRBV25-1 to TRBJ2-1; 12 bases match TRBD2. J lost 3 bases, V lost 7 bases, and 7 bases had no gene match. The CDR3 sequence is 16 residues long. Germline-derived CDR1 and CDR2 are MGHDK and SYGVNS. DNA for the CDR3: TGTGCCAGCAAGCCCCTAGCGGGAGGGGTCTACAATGAGCAGTTCTTC. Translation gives CASKPLAGGVYNEQFF.

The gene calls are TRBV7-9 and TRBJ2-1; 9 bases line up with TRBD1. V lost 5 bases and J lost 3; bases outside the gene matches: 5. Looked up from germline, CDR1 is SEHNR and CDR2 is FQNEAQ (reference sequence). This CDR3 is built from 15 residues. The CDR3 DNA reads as TGTGCCAGCAGCCCCGACAGGGGGAACTACAATGAGCAGTTCTTC. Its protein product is CASSPDRGNYNEQFF.

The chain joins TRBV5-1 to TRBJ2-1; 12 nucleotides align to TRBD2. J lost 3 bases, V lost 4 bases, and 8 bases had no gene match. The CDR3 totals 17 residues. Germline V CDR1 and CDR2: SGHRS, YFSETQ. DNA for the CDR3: TGCGCCAGCAGCCCGACTAGCGGGAGCCGTAGCTACAATGAGCAGTTCTTC. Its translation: CASSPTSGSRSYNEQFF.

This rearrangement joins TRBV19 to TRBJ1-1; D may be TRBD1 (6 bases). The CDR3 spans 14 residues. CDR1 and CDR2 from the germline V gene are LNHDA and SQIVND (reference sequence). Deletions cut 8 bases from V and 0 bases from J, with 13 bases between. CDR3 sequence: CASADRSMNTEAFF. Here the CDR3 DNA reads TGTGCCAGTGCGGACAGATCCATGAACACTGAAGCTTTCTTT.

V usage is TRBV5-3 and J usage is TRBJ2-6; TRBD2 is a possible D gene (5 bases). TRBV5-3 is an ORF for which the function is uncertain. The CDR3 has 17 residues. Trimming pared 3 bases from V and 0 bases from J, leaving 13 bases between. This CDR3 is CARSYPPGVSGANVLTF. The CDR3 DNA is TGTGCCAGAAGCTATCCCCCCGGGGTCTCTGGGGCCAACGTCCTGACTTTC.

CDR3 nucleotides: TGCGCCATCCCGAAATGGACCCCCCGACAAGAGACCCAGTACTTC. As protein: CAIPKWTPRQETQYF. This sequence joins TRBV5-1 and TRBJ2-5; no definite D call. The length of the CDR3 is 15 residues. The V gene lost 9 bases and the J gene lost 2 bases, with 20 bases spanning the gap. Germline V gene lookup returns CDR1 SGHRS and CDR2 YFSETQ.

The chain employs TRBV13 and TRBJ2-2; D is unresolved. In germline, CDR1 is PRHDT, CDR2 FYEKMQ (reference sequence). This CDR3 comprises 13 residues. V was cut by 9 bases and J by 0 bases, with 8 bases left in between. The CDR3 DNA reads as TGTGCCAGTCACTCTCCGAACACCGGGGAGCTGTTTTTT. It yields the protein CASHSPNTGELFF.

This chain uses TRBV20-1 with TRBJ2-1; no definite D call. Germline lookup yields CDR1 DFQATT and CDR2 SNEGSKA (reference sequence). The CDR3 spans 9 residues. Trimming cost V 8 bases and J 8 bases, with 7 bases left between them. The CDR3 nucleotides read TGCAGTTGGGGTTATGAGCAGTTCTTC. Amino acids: CSWGYEQFF.

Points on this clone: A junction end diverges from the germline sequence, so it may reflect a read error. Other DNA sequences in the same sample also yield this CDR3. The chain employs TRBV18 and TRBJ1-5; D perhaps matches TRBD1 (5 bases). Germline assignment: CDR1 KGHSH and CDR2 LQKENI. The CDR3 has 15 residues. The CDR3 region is CASSPPDRFNQPQHF. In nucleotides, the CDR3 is TGTGCTAGCTCACCACCCGACAGATTCAATCAGCCCCAGCATTTT. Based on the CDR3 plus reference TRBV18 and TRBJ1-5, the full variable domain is NAGVMQNPRHLVRRRGQEARLRCSPMKGHSHVYWYRQLPEEGLKFMVYLQKENIIDESGMPKERFSAEFPKEGPSILRIQQVVRGDSAAYFCASSPPDRFNQPQHFGDGTRLSIL.

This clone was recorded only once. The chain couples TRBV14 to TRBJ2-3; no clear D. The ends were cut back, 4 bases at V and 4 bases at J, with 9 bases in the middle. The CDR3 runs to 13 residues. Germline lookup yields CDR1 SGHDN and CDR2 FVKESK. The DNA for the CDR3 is TGTGCCAGCAGCCCCCACAATGCAGATACGCAGTATTTT. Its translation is CASSPHNADTQYF.

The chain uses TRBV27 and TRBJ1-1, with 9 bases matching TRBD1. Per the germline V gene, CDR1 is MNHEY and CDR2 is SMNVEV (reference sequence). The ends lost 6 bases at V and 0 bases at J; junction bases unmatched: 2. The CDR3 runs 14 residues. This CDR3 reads CASRDRGLNTEAFF. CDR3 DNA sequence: TGTGCCAGCAGGGACAGGGGCTTGAACACTGAAGCTTTCTTT.

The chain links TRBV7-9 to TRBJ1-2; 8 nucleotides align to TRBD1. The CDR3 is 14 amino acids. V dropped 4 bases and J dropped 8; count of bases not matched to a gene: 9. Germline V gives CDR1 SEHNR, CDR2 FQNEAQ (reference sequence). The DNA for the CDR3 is TGTGCCAGCAGCTCAAAGGGGACAGGCTGGGGCTACACCTTC. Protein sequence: CASSSKGTGWGYTF.

The CDR3 nucleotides read TGTGCCAGCAGCGCGCAGGGGCGGGACGAGCAGTACTTC. It encodes CASSAQGRDEQYF. The chain joins TRBV6-5 to TRBJ2-7; the D gene is possibly TRBD1 (6 bases). V dropped 6 bases and J dropped 5 bases, with 14 bases sitting between them. The CDR3 is 13 amino acids. The germline V gene encodes CDR1 MNHEY and CDR2 SVGAGI.

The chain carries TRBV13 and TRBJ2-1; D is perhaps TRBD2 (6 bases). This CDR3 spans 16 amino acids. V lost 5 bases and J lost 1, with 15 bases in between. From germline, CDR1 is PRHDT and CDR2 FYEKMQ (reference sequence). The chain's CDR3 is CASSPQDGGSYNEQFF. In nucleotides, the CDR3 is TGTGCCAGCAGCCCTCAAGACGGGGGATCCTACAATGAGCAGTTCTTC.